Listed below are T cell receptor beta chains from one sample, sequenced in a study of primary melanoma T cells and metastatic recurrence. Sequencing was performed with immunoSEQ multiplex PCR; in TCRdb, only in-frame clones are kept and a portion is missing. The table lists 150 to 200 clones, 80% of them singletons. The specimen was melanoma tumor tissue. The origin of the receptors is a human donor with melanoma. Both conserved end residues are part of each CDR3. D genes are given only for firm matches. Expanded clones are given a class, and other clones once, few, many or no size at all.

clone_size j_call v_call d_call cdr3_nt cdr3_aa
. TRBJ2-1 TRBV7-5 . TGTGCCAGCAGCCAAGGACTAGCGGGGTATATGTACCACAATGAGCAGTTCTTC CASSQGLAGYMYHNEQFF
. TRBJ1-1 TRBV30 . TGTGCCTGGAGCCGAGGGGCAGACAATGAAGCTTTCTTT CAWSRGADNEAFF
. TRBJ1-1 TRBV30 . TGTGCCTGGAGTGGACAGCGAGGATCGAACACTGAAGCTTTCTTT CAWSGQRGSNTEAFF
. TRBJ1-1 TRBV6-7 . TGTGCCAGCGGGATGAACACTGAAGCTTTCTTT CASGMNTEAFF
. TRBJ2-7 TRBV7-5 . TGTGCCAGCAGCTTCGCCGGGACCGATCCTACGAAGCAGTACTTC CASSFAGTDPTKQYF
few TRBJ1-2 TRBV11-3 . TGTGCCAGCAGCTTAGATACAGGAAACTATGGCTACACCTTC CASSLDTGNYGYTF